Below, 6 T cell receptor beta chains from the same sample are listed, as sequenced in a study of T cell changes during pregnancy in multiple sclerosis (dated 2019 in TCRdb). Libraries were constructed by the immunoSEQ multiplex PCR assay. TCRdb holds this immuneACCESS table with in-frame rearrangements only. Some clones are missing; in checked studies, unresolved V genes explain under half, and the rest has no known cause. The sample table shows roughly 110,000 clones, and 85% to 95% are seen once. The ten largest clones add up to less than 0.9% of the sample. The source material was peripheral blood, sampled in the third trimester of pregnancy. Every receptor here comes from a female donor in good health, enrolled as a control in a pregnancy study.

CDR3 DNA: TGTGCCAGCAGCCAAGAATACAGGGGTAACTATGGCTACACCTTC. Its translation: CASSQEYRGNYGYTF. This chain uses TRBV14 with TRBJ1-2; 7 positions match TRBD1. Per germline, CDR1 SGHDN and CDR2 FVKESK. The CDR3 extends over 15 amino acids. Trimming at V came to 0 bases and at J to 1 base, leaving 2 bases not matched to a gene. The whole variable domain, remainder taken from reference TRBV14 and TRBJ1-2, is EAGVTQFPSHSVIEKGQTVTLRCDPISGHDNLYWYRRVMGKEIKFLLHFVKESKQDESGMPNNRFLAERTGGTYSTLKVQPAELEDSGVYFCASSQEYRGNYGYTFGSGTRLTVV.

This clone was found a few times. The chain combines TRBV7-3 with TRBJ1-4; D is uncertain. This CDR3 contains 13 residues. Germline loops: CDR1 SGHTA, CDR2 FQGTGA. Between the trimmed V and J ends, which lost 5 bases and 4 bases, there was a span of 8 bases. Written as DNA, the CDR3 is TGTGCCAGCAGCCGGGGAATTAATGAAAAACTGTTTTTT. Protein sequence: CASSRGINEKLFF.

The gene calls are TRBV7-2 and TRBJ1-5, with 8 bases matching TRBD1. In germline, CDR1 is SGHTA, CDR2 FQGNSA. The CDR3 covers 15 residues. The V segment lost 0 bases and the J segment 7 bases; nucleotides outside the gene matches: 5. The CDR3 protein is CASSLAPGQGQPQHF. CDR3 coding DNA: TGTGCCAGCAGCTTAGCTCCCGGACAGGGCCAGCCCCAGCATTTT.

This rearrangement joins TRBV5-4 to TRBJ1-1; 8 bases are a match to TRBD1. The CDR3 consists of 16 residues. Trimming removed 0 bases from V and 3 bases from J; junction bases left unmatched: 7. Germline V gene lookup returns CDR1 SGHNT and CDR2 YYREEE (reference sequence). CDR3 bases: TGTGCCAGCAGCTTGGTATTGGTCAGGGGGCACACTGAAGCTTTCTTT. Its protein is CASSLVLVRGHTEAFF.

The chain carries TRBV4-1 and TRBJ2-5; tentative D call: TRBD2 (6 bases). CDR1 is MGHRA, CDR2 YSYEKL, per germline. The CDR3 runs 17 residues. V was trimmed by 1 base and J by 5 bases, leaving 20 bases between them. In DNA, the CDR3 is TGCGCCAGCAGCCAAGTCTTGGAAGGTCACGGAGGGGAGACCCAGTACTTC. It encodes CASSQVLEGHGGETQYF.

V usage is TRBV5-1 and J usage is TRBJ1-3; D is perhaps TRBD1 (6 bases). Trimming removed 3 bases at V and 2 bases at J, with 18 bases between. This CDR3 is built from 17 residues. The germline gives CDR1 SGHRS, CDR2 YFSETQ. DNA of the CDR3: TGCGCCAGCAGCTACACTGGCAGGGGTAGTGCTGGAAACACCATATATTTT. Its protein is CASSYTGRGSAGNTIYF.